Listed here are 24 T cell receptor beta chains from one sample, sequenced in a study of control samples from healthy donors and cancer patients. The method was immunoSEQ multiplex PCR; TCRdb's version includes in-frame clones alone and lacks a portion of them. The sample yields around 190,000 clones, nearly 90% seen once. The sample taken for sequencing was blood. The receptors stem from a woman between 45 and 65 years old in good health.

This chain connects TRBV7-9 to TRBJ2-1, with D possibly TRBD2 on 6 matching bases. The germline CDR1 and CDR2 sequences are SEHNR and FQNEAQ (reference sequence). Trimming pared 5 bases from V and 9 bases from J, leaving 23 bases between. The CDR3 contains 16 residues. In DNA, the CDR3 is TGTGCCAGCAGCATCCCCTGGGGGGAAGGAACTGCTGAGCAGTTCTTC. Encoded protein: CASSIPWGEGTAEQFF.

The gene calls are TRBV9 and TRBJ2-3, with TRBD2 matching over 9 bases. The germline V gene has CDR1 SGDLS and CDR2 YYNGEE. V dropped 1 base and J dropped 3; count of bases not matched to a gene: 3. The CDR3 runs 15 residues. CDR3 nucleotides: TGTGCCAGCAGCGTACAAGCGGGGGGTACAGATACGCAGTATTTT. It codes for CASSVQAGGTDTQYF.

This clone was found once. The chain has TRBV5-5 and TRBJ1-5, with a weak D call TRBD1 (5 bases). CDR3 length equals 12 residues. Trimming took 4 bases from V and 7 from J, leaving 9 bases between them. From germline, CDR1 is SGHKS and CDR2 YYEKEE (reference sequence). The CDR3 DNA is TGTGCCAGCAGCGACGGACACCAGCCCCAGCATTTT. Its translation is CASSDGHQPQHF.

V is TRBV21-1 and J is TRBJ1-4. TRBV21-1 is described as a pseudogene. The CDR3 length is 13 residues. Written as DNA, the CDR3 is TGTGCCAGCAGCAAAGGGACGGGAGAAAAACTGTTTTTT. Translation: CASSKGTGEKLFF.

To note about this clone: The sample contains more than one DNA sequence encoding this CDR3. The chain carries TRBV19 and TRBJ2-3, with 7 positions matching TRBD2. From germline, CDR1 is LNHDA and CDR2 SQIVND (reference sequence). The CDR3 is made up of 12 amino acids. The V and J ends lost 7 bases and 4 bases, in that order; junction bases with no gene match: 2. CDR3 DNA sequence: TGTGCCAGTACTGGGAGGGCAGATACGCAGTATTTT. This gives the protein CASTGRADTQYF.

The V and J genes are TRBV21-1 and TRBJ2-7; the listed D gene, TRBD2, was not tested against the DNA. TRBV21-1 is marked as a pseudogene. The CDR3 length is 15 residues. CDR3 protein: CASSKKGGGSYEQYF. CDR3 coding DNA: TGTGCCAGCAGCAAAAAAGGTGGCGGAAGCTACGAGCAGTACTTC.

CDR3 loop: CASISSDRVGDEQYF. The DNA of the CDR3 is TGTGCCAGCATCTCCTCCGACAGGGTCGGCGACGAGCAGTACTTC. The chain combines TRBV28 with TRBJ2-7, with 7 positions matching TRBD1. The trim removed 7 bases at V and 5 bases at J, leaving 14 bases unmatched. The CDR3 loop spans 15 amino acids. The germline CDR1 and CDR2 sequences are MDHEN and SYDVKM.

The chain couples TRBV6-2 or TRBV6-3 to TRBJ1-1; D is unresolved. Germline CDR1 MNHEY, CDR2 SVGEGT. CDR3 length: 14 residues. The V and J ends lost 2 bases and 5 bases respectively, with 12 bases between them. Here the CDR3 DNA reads TGTGCCAGCAGTTACGCGGGGTACGGGACTGAAGCTTTCTTT. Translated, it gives CASSYAGYGTEAFF.

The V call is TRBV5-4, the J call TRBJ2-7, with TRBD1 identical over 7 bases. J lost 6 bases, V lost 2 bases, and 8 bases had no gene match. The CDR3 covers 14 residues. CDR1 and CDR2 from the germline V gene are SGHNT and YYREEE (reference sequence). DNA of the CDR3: TGTGCCAGCAGCTTTTCAGACAGGGCGGTCGAGCAGTACTTC. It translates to CASSFSDRAVEQYF.

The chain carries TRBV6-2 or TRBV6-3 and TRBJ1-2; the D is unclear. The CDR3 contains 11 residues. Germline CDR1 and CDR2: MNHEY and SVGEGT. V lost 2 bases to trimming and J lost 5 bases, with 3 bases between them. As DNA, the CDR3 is TGTGCCAGCAGTTACAGTTATGGCTACACCTTC. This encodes CASSYSYGYTF.

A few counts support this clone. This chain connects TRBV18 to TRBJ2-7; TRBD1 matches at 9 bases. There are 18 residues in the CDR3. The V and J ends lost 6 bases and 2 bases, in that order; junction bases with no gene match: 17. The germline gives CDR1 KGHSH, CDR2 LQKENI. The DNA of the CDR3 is TGTGCCAGCTCCCGATCCGTCCCATTCCGGGACAGGGCCTACGAGCAGTACTTC. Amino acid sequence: CASSRSVPFRDRAYEQYF.

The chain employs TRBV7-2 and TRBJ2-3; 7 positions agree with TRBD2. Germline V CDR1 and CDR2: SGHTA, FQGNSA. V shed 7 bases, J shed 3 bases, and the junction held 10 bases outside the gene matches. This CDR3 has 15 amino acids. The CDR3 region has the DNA TGTGCCAGCATCAAGGGGCTAGCGGAAACAGATACGCAGTATTTT. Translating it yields CASIKGLAETDTQYF.

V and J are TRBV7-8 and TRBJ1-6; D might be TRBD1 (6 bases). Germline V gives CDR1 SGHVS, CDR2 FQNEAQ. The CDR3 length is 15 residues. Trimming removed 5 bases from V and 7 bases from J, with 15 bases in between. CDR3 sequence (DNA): TGTGCCAGCAGCAACCTAGGACAGCGGAATTCACCCCTCCACTTT. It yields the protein CASSNLGQRNSPLHF.

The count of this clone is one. CDR3 sequence (DNA): TGTGCCAGCAGCCAAGCAACAAAAAACACTGAAGCTTTCTTT. It yields the protein CASSQATKNTEAFF. The chain employs TRBV3-1 (or the pseudogene TRBV3-2) and TRBJ1-1; no reliable D call. CDR3 size: 14 residues. CDR1 is LGHDT and CDR2 is YNNKEL in the germline V gene (reference sequence). V was pared by 1 base and J by 2 bases, with 8 bases between.

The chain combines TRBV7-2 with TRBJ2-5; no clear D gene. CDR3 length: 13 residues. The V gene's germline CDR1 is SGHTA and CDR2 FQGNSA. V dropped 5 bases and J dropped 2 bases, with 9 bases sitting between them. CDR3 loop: CASSPRTQETQYF. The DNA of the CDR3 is TGTGCCAGCAGCCCCCGAACTCAAGAGACCCAGTACTTC.

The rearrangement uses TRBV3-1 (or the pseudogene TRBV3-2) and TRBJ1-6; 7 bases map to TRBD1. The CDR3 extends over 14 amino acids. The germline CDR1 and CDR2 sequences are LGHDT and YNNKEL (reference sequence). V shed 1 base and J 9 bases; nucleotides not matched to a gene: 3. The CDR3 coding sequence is TGTGCCAGCAGCCAAGGACAGGGCTCTTCACCCCTCCACTTT. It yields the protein CASSQGQGSSPLHF.

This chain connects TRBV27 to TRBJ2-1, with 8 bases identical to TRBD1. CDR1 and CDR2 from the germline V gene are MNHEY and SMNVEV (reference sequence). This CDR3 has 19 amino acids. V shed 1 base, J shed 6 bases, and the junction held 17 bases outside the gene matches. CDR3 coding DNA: TGTGCCAGCAGTTTATATCCCGACCCAGGGGGGACAGGTATCAATGAGCAGTTCTTC. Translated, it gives CASSLYPDPGGTGINEQFF.

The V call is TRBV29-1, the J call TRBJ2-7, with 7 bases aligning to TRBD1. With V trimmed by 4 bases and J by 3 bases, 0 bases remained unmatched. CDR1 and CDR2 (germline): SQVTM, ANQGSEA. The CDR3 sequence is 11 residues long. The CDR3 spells CSVGDSYEQYF. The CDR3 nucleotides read TGCAGCGTTGGGGACAGCTACGAGCAGTACTTC.

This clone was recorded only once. The CDR3 sequence: CASSLKAGETQYF. The CDR3 region has the DNA TGTGCCAGCAGCTTAAAAGCGGGAGAGACCCAGTACTTC. The chain combines TRBV7-3 with TRBJ2-5; maybe TRBD2 (6 bases). The CDR3 sequence is 13 residues long. CDR1 and CDR2 from the germline V gene are SGHTA and FQGTGA. V lost 1 base and J 4 bases, leaving 7 bases between the germline ends.

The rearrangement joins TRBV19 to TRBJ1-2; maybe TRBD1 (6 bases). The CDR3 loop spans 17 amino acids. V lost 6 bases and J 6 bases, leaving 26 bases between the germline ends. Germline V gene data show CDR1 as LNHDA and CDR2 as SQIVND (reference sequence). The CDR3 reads CASSPTPRLVPGDGYTF. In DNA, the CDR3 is TGTGCCAGTAGCCCCACCCCGCGCCTGGTGCCAGGGGATGGCTACACCTTC.

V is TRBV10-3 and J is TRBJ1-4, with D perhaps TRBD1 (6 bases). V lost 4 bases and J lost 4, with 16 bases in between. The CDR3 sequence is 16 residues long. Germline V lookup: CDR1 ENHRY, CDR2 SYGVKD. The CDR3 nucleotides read TGTGCCATCAGTGGGAATGCGGGGGCTGATAATGAAAAACTGTTTTTT. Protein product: CAISGNAGADNEKLFF.

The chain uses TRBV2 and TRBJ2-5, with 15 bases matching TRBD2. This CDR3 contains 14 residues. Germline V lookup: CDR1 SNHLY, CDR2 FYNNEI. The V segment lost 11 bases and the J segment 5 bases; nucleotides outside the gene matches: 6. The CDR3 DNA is TGTGCCGGACTAGCGGGGGGGATTGGGGAGACCCAGTACTTC. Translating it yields CAGLAGGIGETQYF. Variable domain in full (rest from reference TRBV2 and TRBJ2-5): EPEVTQTPSHQVTQMGQEVILRCVPISNHLYFYWYRQILGQKVEFLVSFYNNEISEKSEIFDDQFSVERPDGSNFTLKIRSTKLEDSAMYFCAGLAGGIGETQYFGPGTRLLVL.

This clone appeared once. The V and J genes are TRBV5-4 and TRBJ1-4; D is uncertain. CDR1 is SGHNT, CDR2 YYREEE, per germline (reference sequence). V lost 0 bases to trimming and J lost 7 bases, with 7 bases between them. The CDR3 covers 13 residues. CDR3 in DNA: TGTGCCAGCAGCTTGGGCCCCTCTGAAAAACTGTTTTTT. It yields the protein CASSLGPSEKLFF.

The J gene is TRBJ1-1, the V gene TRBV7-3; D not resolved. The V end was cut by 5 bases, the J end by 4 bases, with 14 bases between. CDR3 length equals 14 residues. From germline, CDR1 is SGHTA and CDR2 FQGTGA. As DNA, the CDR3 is TGTGCCAGCAGCCCGACCAGCGGGATCACTGAAGCTTTCTTT. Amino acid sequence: CASSPTSGITEAFF.